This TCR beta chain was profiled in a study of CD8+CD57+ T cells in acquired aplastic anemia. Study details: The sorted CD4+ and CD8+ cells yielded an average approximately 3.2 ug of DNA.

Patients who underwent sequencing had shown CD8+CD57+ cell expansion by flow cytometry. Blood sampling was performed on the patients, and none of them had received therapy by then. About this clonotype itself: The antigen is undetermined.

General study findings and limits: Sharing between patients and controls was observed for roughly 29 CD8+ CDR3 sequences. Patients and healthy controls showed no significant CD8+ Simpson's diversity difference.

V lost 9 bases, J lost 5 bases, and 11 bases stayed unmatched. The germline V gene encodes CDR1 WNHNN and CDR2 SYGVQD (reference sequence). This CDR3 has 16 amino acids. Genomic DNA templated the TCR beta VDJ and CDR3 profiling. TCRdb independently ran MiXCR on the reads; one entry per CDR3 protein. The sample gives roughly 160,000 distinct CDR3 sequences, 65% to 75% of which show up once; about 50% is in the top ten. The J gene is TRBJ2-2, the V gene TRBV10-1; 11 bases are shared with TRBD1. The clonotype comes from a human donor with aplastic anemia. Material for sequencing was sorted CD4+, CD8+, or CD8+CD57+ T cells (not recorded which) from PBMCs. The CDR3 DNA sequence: TGCGCCAGGCCTAAGGGACAGGGGGTGAGGACCGGGGAGCTGTTTTTT. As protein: CARPKGQGVRTGELFF.